This record concerns one T cell receptor beta chain sequence. Its binding antigen is unknown. No quality values exist for individual bases; no much larger clone is one base distant. The record originates from a study of a mutant IDH1 vaccine in newly diagnosed glioma (dated by TCRdb to about 2021). Notes on the research overall: The roughly 32 treated patients were approximately 62% male and roughly 40% female, with a mean age of about 38 years. Six visits were used for peripheral blood collection: V03 (baseline), V05, V07, V10, V12 and V13. Before enrollment, patients had received standard therapy of radiotherapy alone, temozolomide alone, or radiochemotherapy with temozolomide; most received the combination. Longitudinal TCRB deep sequencing was performed for some 25 treated patients wherever samples were available for exploratory analyses.

Here is what the overall study found, with its caveats: The authors noted that analyses of patient blood samples could not be reproduced because of sample limitations. Immune responses induced by the vaccine were seen in 93.3% of patients across multiple MHC alleles. Changes in the top peripheral T cell clonotypes picked up by TCRB sequencing did not appear to be linked to pseudoprogression. Selection of PBMC samples for TCRB deep sequencing was based on availability.

CDR1 and CDR2, looked up from the germline V gene, are MNHNS and SASEGT. The CDR3 contains 13 residues, cysteine and phenylalanine counted. Just CDR3 DNA is preserved here, 39 bases in frame from base 1. V ends up 4 bases short and J 8 bases short, with an unmatched junction base count of 5. The library was generated by the immunoSEQ multiplex PCR assay. Rearranged TCR beta chain sequences were amplified using the hsTCRB Kit according to the manufacturer's protocol. TCRB libraries were sequenced on an Illumina MiSeq. The authors' pipeline ran thus. Demultiplexing, trimming and gene mapping were performed with the kit vendor's proprietary platform. The source is immuneACCESS, and TCRdb retained only in-frame sequences with V and J called. Part of the clones is not carried over; for the studies checked, unresolved V genes explain less than half of this, and the remainder is unexplained. Clonal size and the V and J genes are those of that table, whereas D and trimming came from the DNA. Across this sample there are approximately 92,000 clones, with about 83% seen only once. 7.4% of the sample is taken by the ten largest.

In light of the paper, this sample's time point label describes: baseline, week 1 (first vaccination visit). The treatment or condition label on this specimen signifies: pre-vaccination baseline after standard-of-care therapy. The donors had newly diagnosed IDH1-mutant astrocytomas of WHO grade 3 or 4 that showed loss of nuclear ATRX. The samples were drawn from NOA16, a multicentre, single-arm, open-label phase I trial in Germany that tested a mutant IDH1 peptide vaccine in humans for the first time. Blood drawn at visit V03 was used as the baseline sample for immunogenicity testing. Genomic DNA for TCRB sequencing was extracted from EDTA blood using the DNeasy Blood and Tissue Kit.

The rearranged segments are TRBV6-1 and TRBJ2-7, with 10 central nucleotides matching TRBD1. The receptor was isolated from a woman aged 50 to 65 with glioma. The starting material was PBMCs, obtained from a glioma patient treated with radiotherapy, temozolomide or both. The nucleotides read TGTGCCAGCAGTGCAGGACAGGGGGTACAGCAGTACTTC. It specifies CASSAGQGVQQYF.